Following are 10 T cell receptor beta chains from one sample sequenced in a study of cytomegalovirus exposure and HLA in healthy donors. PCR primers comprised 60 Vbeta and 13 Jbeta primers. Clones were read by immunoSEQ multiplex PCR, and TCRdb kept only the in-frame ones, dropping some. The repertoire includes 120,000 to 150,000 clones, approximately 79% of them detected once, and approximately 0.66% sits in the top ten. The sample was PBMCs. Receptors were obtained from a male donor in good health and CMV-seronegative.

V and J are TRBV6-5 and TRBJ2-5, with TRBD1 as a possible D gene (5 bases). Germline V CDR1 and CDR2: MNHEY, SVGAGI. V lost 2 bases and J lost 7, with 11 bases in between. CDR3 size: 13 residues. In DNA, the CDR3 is TGTGCCAGCAGTTACGGACACCGCTGGACCCAGTACTTC. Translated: CASSYGHRWTQYF.

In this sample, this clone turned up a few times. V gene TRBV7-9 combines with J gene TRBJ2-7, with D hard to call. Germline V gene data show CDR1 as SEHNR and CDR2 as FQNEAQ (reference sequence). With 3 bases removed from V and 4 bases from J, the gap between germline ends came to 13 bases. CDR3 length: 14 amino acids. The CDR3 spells CASSLESGQYEQYF. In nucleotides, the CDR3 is TGTGCCAGCAGCTTGGAGTCTGGCCAGTACGAGCAGTACTTC.

CDR3 sequence (DNA): TGTGCCAGCAGCGGGCGGGGGGGAGGGGAGACCCAGTACTTC. It translates to CASSGRGGGETQYF. This chain joins TRBV5-6 and TRBJ2-5, with 9 bases lining up with TRBD2. The CDR3 is 14 amino acids. Losses at the gene ends were 4 bases for V and 5 bases for J; bases not matched to a gene: 6. Per germline, CDR1 SGHDT and CDR2 YYEEEE.

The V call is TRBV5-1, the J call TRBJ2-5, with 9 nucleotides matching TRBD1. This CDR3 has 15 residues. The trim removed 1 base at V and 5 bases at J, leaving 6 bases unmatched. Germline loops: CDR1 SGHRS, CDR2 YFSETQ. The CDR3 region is CASSLPTGGRETQYF. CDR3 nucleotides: TGCGCCAGCAGCTTGCCCACAGGGGGCCGGGAGACCCAGTACTTC.

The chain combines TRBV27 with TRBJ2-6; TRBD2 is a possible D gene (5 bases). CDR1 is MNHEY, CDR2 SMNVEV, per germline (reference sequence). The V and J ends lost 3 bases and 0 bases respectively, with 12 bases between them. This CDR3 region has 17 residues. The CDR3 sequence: CASSLVADFSGANVLTF. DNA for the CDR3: TGTGCCAGCAGTTTGGTGGCGGACTTCTCTGGGGCCAACGTCCTGACTTTC.

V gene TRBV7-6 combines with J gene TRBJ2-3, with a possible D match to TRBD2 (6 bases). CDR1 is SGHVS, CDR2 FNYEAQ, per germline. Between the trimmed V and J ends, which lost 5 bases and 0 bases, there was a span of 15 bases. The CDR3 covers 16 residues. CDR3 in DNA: TGTGCCAGCAGCCGAGCGGGCGCTACTAGCACAGATACGCAGTATTTT. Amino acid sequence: CASSRAGATSTDTQYF.

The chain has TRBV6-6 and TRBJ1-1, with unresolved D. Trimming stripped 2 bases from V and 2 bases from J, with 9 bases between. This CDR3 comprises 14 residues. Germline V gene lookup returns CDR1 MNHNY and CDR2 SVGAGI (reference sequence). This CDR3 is CASSYKAANTEAFF. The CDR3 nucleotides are TGTGCCAGCAGTTACAAGGCGGCTAACACTGAAGCTTTCTTT.

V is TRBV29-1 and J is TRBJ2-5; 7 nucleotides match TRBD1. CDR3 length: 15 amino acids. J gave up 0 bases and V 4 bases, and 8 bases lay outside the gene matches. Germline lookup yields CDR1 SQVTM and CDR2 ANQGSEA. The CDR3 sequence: CSVGFGTAHQETQYF. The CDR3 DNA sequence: TGCAGCGTTGGGTTTGGGACAGCCCACCAAGAGACCCAGTACTTC.

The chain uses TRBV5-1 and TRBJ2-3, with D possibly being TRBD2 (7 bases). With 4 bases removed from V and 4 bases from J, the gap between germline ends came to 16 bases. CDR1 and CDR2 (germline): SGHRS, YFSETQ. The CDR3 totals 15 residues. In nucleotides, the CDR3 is TGCGCCAGCAGCCCGAGGGGGGGGTTCGCAGATACGCAGTATTTT. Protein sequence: CASSPRGGFADTQYF.

CDR3 in amino acids: CASSLEGQGLGTIYF. CDR3 DNA: TGCGCCAGCAGCTTGGAAGGACAGGGTCTAGGCACCATATATTTT. The chain couples TRBV5-1 to TRBJ1-3; 8 bases are a match to TRBD1. The CDR3 totals 15 residues. The V gene end was trimmed by 0 bases and the J gene end by 9 bases; junction bases not matched to a gene: 8. Germline V lookup: CDR1 SGHRS, CDR2 YFSETQ.